This is a list of T cell receptor beta chains from one sample in a study of cytomegalovirus exposure and HLA in healthy donors. TCRdb's copy holds only in-frame clones and misses some; the assay was immunoSEQ multiplex PCR. The sample yields roughly 70,000 clones, more than 60% seen once. Sequenced: PBMCs. Receptor source: a male donor in good health and CMV-seropositive. CDR3s include the opening cysteine and the closing phenylalanine or tryptophan. The D gene is left open where the match is weak. Clone size is not always given. Where it is, it says once, few, many or a class for expanded clones.

D	J	V	size	CDR3	DNA
.	TRBJ2-5	TRBV11-2	.	CASSFGLKETQYF	TGTGCCAGCAGCTTCGGACTCAAAGAGACCCAGTACTTC
TRBD1	TRBJ1-1	TRBV6-5	.	CASSPRQGRNTEAFF	TGTGCCAGCAGTCCCCGACAGGGGAGGAACACTGAAGCTTTCTTT
TRBD1	TRBJ1-2	TRBV19	once	CASSNYRGQGLTGYGYTF	TGTGCCAGTAGTAACTACAGGGGGCAGGGTCTTACCGGCTATGGCTACACCTTC
TRBD2	TRBJ2-5	TRBV11-2	few	CASSEALAGVEETQYF	TGTGCCAGCAGTGAAGCACTAGCGGGAGTAGAAGAGACCCAGTACTTC
TRBD2	TRBJ2-5	TRBV30	.	CAWTQGLAGFQETQYF	TGTGCCTGGACCCAGGGGCTAGCGGGCTTCCAAGAGACCCAGTACTTC
.	TRBJ2-5	TRBV5-1	.	CASSPATRAGAAQYF	TGCGCCAGCAGCCCGGCGACTAGGGCGGGTGCGGCCCAGTACTTC
TRBD1	TRBJ2-5	TRBV6-5	.	CASSYLRDSQETQYF	TGTGCCAGCAGTTACTTAAGGGACAGCCAAGAGACCCAGTACTTC
.	TRBJ1-5	TRBV7-9	.	CSSSLEGQPQHF	TGTTCCAGCAGCTTAGAGGGGCAGCCCCAGCATTTT
.	TRBJ1-3	TRBV30	once	CAWSIGRGNTIYF	TGTGCCTGGAGTATAGGCAGAGGGAACACCATATATTTT
.	TRBJ1-5	TRBV4-1	.	CASSQGIQGNQPQHF	TGCGCCAGCAGCCAAGGGATACAGGGAAATCAGCCCCAGCATTTT
.	TRBJ1-1	TRBV19	once	CASSYLSGVSTEAFF	TGTGCCAGTAGCTACTTATCCGGGGTGAGCACTGAAGCTTTCTTT
TRBD1	TRBJ1-6	TRBV2	.	CASRGPTGRNSPLHF	TGTGCCAGCAGGGGTCCGACAGGGAGAAATTCACCCCTCCACTTT
.	TRBJ2-3	TRBV7-8	few	CASSGASTDTQYF	TGTGCCAGCAGCGGGGCTAGCACAGATACGCAGTATTTT
.	TRBJ1-6	TRBV7-9	.	CASRGPSGPNSPLHF	TGTGCCAGCAGGGGGCCGTCGGGCCCAAATTCACCCCTCCACTTT
.	TRBJ1-6	TRBV30	.	CAWSNGQHYNSPLHF	TGTGCCTGGAGTAACGGACAGCACTATAATTCACCCCTCCACTTT
.	TRBJ1-2	TRBV7-2	few	CASSPTMDYGYTF	TGTGCCAGCAGCCCTACCATGGACTATGGCTACACCTTC
TRBD2	TRBJ2-1	TRBV5-1	.	CASSFLTSGTYEQFF	TGCGCCAGCAGCTTCCTGACTAGCGGGACCTATGAGCAGTTCTTC
TRBD2	TRBJ2-7	TRBV4-3	.	CASSQGLDSYEQYF	TGCGCCAGCAGCCAGGGACTAGACTCCTACGAGCAGTACTTC
TRBD1	TRBJ2-1	TRBV9	once	CASSVGTGVSRVNEQFF	TGTGCCAGCAGCGTGGGGACAGGGGTGTCCCGGGTCAATGAGCAGTTCTTC
TRBD1	TRBJ1-2	TRBV6-1	few	CASVQWTGNYGYTF	TGTGCCAGCGTTCAATGGACAGGCAACTATGGCTACACCTTC
.	TRBJ2-3	TRBV7-2	.	CASSSPIFSTDTQYF	TGTGCCAGCAGCTCTCCTATATTTAGCACAGATACGCAGTATTTT
.	TRBJ2-7	TRBV21-1	.	CASSKRMDGGYEQYF	TGTGCCAGCAGCAAAAGGATGGACGGAGGGTACGAGCAGTACTTC
TRBD1	TRBJ1-3	TRBV6-5	.	CASSKQGALGNTIYF	TGTGCCAGCAGTAAACAGGGGGCGCTTGGAAACACCATATATTTT
.	TRBJ2-7	TRBV6-5	.	CASSYSRQNHEQYF	TGTGCCAGCAGTTACTCGAGGCAGAACCACGAGCAGTACTTC
TRBD1	TRBJ2-5	TRBV5-1	.	CASSLAGTGSWKTQYF	TGCGCCAGCAGCTTGGCCGGGACAGGGAGTTGGAAGACCCAGTACTTC
TRBD1	TRBJ2-7	TRBV6-5	.	CASSFSGTGGYEQYF	TGTGCCAGCAGTTTTTCCGGGACAGGGGGCTACGAGCAGTACTTC
.	TRBJ1-2	TRBV25-1	.	CASSEIQGFGYTF	TGTGCCAGCAGTGAGATCCAGGGCTTTGGCTACACCTTC
.	TRBJ1-4	TRBV6-6	.	CASSYSGGTLFF	TGTGCCAGCAGTTACTCGGGGGGAACATTGTTTTTT
.	TRBJ2-5	TRBV9	.	CASSVGDTEETQYF	TGTGCCAGCAGCGTAGGAGATACTGAGGAGACCCAGTACTTC
TRBD1	TRBJ1-1	TRBV6-6	.	CASSLRTGIAFF	TGTGCCAGCAGTCTTAGGACAGGCATCGCTTTCTTT
.	TRBJ1-1	TRBV6-5	.	CASSYASGGKYTEAFF	TGTGCCAGCAGTTACGCCAGTGGGGGGAAGTACACTGAAGCTTTCTTT
TRBD2	TRBJ2-3	TRBV7-7	.	CASSPGGASDTQYF	TGTGCCAGCAGCCCGGGGGGGGCCTCAGATACGCAGTATTTT
.	TRBJ2-1	TRBV7-8	.	CASRRRDGYNEQFF	TGTGCCAGCAGAAGGCGGGACGGCTACAATGAGCAGTTCTTC
.	TRBJ2-3	TRBV6-5	.	CASSPDSPSTDTQYF	TGTGCCAGCAGCCCCGACAGCCCTAGCACAGATACGCAGTATTTT
TRBD2	TRBJ2-3	TRBV6-4	.	CASSAGTSGTDTQYF	TGTGCCAGCAGTGCCGGGACTAGCGGAACAGATACGCAGTATTTT
.	TRBJ1-2	TRBV25-1	once	CASSEEHGYGYTF	TGTGCCAGCAGTGAGGAACACGGGTACGGCTACACCTTC
.	TRBJ2-7	TRBV19	.	CASKHEQGGSYEQYF	TGTGCCAGTAAGCATGAGCAGGGGGGTTCCTACGAGCAGTACTTC
TRBD1	TRBJ2-7	TRBV7-4	few	CASSLEQGATYEQYF	TGTGCCAGCAGCTTAGAGCAGGGGGCTACCTACGAGCAGTACTTC
TRBD2	TRBJ2-1	TRBV9	.	CASSMTSGGAGYNEQFF	TGTGCCAGCAGCATGACTAGCGGGGGGGCGGGCTACAATGAGCAGTTCTTC
TRBD1	TRBJ1-1	TRBV6-5	.	CASSAQGREAFF	TGTGCCAGCAGTGCACAGGGGAGGGAAGCTTTCTTT
TRBD1	TRBJ1-1	TRBV19	.	CASKVDRVAGTEAFF	TGTGCCAGTAAAGTAGACAGGGTGGCGGGAACTGAAGCTTTCTTT
.	TRBJ1-2	TRBV2	.	CASSHTGGIGYTF	TGTGCCAGCAGCCACACGGGGGGAATTGGCTACACCTTC
.	TRBJ2-2	TRBV10-3	.	CAIRSGVAGELFF	TGTGCCATCAGATCAGGGGTAGCCGGGGAGCTGTTTTTT
.	TRBJ1-6	TRBV4-2	.	CASSSRGTYNSPLHF	TGTGCCAGCAGCTCCCGGGGAACCTATAATTCACCCCTCCACTTT
TRBD2	TRBJ2-1	TRBV6-4	once	CASSSSGETYNEQFF	TGTGCCAGCAGTTCGAGCGGGGAGACCTACAATGAGCAGTTCTTC
TRBD2	TRBJ2-1	TRBV9	once	CASSPLGTSGRAGYEQFF	TGTGCCAGCAGCCCTCTCGGGACTAGCGGGAGGGCCGGGTATGAGCAGTTCTTC
.	TRBJ1-5	TRBV27	.	CASRSVGTSQPQHF	TGTGCCAGCAGATCGGTGGGCACCTCACAGCCCCAGCATTTT
TRBD1	TRBJ1-1	TRBV11-2	few	CASSLGQGSGTEAFF	TGTGCCAGCAGCCTCGGACAGGGAAGCGGCACTGAAGCTTTCTTT
TRBD1	TRBJ2-7	TRBV5-4	few	CASSHALQGGPYEQYF	TGTGCCAGCAGCCACGCTCTACAGGGGGGACCCTACGAGCAGTACTTC
.	TRBJ1-1	TRBV5-1	.	CASSRLTENTEAFF	TGCGCCAGCAGCCGGCTTACAGAGAACACTGAAGCTTTCTTT
.	TRBJ2-7	TRBV29-1	.	CSVIEALRPYEQYF	TGCAGCGTTATTGAGGCCCTAAGGCCCTACGAGCAGTACTTC
TRBD1	TRBJ2-7	TRBV7-6	.	CASSPDRAPYEQYF	TGTGCCAGCAGCCCGGACAGGGCCCCCTACGAGCAGTACTTC